Shown below are 26 T cell receptor beta chains from a single sample sequenced in a study of cytomegalovirus exposure and HLA in healthy donors. The PCR ran on 60 Vbeta and 13 Jbeta primers. Sequenced by immunoSEQ multiplex PCR; TCRdb stores in-frame clones only, minus some. The table records around 120,000 clones, about four fifths of them present only once. The sample taken for sequencing was PBMCs. The receptors here all came from a female donor in good health and CMV-seropositive.

The rearrangement links TRBV19 to TRBJ2-3; D is uncertain. The CDR3 length is 15 residues. V dropped 7 bases and J dropped 2 bases, with 16 bases sitting between them. Per germline, CDR1 LNHDA and CDR2 SQIVND (reference sequence). The CDR3 loop is CASKAGNFLTDTQYF. Here the CDR3 DNA reads TGTGCCAGTAAGGCAGGCAACTTTCTCACAGATACGCAGTATTTT.

Turning to this clone: At one end the junction does not follow the germline gene, possibly because of a read error. The gene calls are TRBV19 and TRBJ1-5, with D possibly TRBD1 on 5 matching bases. Germline CDR1 reads LNHDA; CDR2 reads SQIVND (reference sequence). The CDR3 runs to 14 residues. This chain's CDR3 is CASSPMTRGNSWYF. For the CDR3, the DNA is TGTGCCAGTAGTCCGATGACGCGGGGCAACTCGTGGTATTTT.

As DNA, the CDR3 is TGCAGTGCGCGGGACAGAAGGGCTTTCTTT. Translated, it gives CSARDRRAFF. This sequence joins TRBV20-1 and TRBJ1-1; 7 bases match TRBD1. Germline loops: CDR1 DFQATT, CDR2 SNEGSKA (reference sequence). Trimming took 6 bases from V and 11 from J; bases not matched to a gene: 6. There are 10 residues in the CDR3.

The chain has TRBV15 and TRBJ1-6; no reliable D call. The V gene lost 0 bases and the J gene lost 10 bases, with 7 bases spanning the gap. The CDR3 extends over 13 amino acids. Germline V gene sequence: CDR1 LNHNV, CDR2 YYDKDF (reference sequence). The CDR3 DNA reads as TGTGCCACCAGCAGAGATGAGGGATCACCCCTCCACTTT. This gives the protein CATSRDEGSPLHF.

The rearrangement links TRBV5-1 to TRBJ1-2; tentative D call: TRBD1 (6 bases). The CDR3 length is 15 residues. Trimming removed 0 bases from V and 4 bases from J, with 13 bases in between. In germline, CDR1 is SGHRS, CDR2 YFSETQ. This CDR3 is CASSLEGGSAYGYTF. CDR3 DNA sequence: TGCGCCAGCAGCTTGGAGGGGGGGTCGGCCTATGGCTACACCTTC. The full variable domain, in which reference TRBV5-1 and TRBJ1-2 provide the parts outside the CDR3, is KAGVTQTPRYLIKTRGQQVTLSCSPISGHRSVSWYQQTPGQGLQFLFEYFSETQRNKGNFPGRFSGRQFSNSRSEMNVSTLELGDSALYLCASSLEGGSAYGYTFGSGTRLTVV.

The genes are TRBV6-4 and TRBJ1-1; D gene uncertain. In germline, CDR1 is MRHNA, CDR2 SNTAGT. The CDR3 has 15 amino acids. Trimming shortened V by 4 bases and J by 4 bases, and 16 bases separated the two germline ends. CDR3 sequence: CASSAFSGSSTEAFF. The CDR3 bases are TGTGCCAGCAGTGCCTTTTCTGGTAGCAGCACTGAAGCTTTCTTT.

The rearrangement joins TRBV7-7 to TRBJ2-1; a weak D match, TRBD1 (5 bases). This CDR3 comprises 13 residues. Trimming took off 1 base at V and 9 bases at J, with 10 bases between the two ends. The germline V gene has CDR1 SSHAT and CDR2 FNYEAQ (reference sequence). The CDR3 sequence is CASSLVGQGEQFF. The DNA for the CDR3 is TGTGCCAGCAGCTTAGTGGGGCAGGGTGAGCAGTTCTTC.

This chain connects TRBV27 to TRBJ2-7, with a tentative D call TRBD1 (6 bases). CDR3 length: 15 residues. Looked up from germline, CDR1 is MNHEY and CDR2 is SMNVEV (reference sequence). V lost 6 bases and J lost 3, with 18 bases in between. The CDR3 region is CASRKHGTGSYEQYF. The CDR3 nucleotides are TGTGCCAGCAGGAAACACGGCACAGGGAGCTACGAGCAGTACTTC.

The J gene is TRBJ2-7, the V gene TRBV30; D is unclear. Trimming left V 0 bases short and J 2 bases short, with 11 bases between. The germline V gene encodes CDR1 GTSNPN and CDR2 SVGIG (reference sequence). The CDR3 extends over 14 amino acids. DNA for the CDR3: TGTGCCTGGAGTGTACTCCTGCCAACCTACGAGCAGTACTTC. Residues: CAWSVLLPTYEQYF.

This clone has a single count. The V gene is TRBV30, the J gene TRBJ1-2; no clear D. There are 14 residues in the CDR3. V was clipped by 5 bases and J by 0 bases, with 13 bases between them. CDR1 and CDR2 from the germline V gene are GTSNPN and SVGIG (reference sequence). The CDR3 loop reads CAWGQHGTNYGYTF. CDR3 coding DNA: TGTGCCTGGGGCCAGCACGGGACTAACTATGGCTACACCTTC.

The chain uses TRBV11-2 and TRBJ2-7; D is perhaps TRBD1 (5 bases). Germline V gene sequence: CDR1 SGHAT, CDR2 FQNNGV. The CDR3 runs to 13 residues. Trimming took off 1 base at V and 2 bases at J, with 6 bases between the two ends. The chain's CDR3 is CASSLGQTYEQYF. The CDR3 DNA reads TGTGCCAGCAGCTTAGGACAGACCTACGAGCAGTACTTC.

This clone showed up just once. The chain employs TRBV5-4 and TRBJ2-5; D gene unclear. The CDR3 totals 13 residues. The germline CDR1 and CDR2 sequences are SGHNT and YYREEE (reference sequence). The V end was cut by 2 bases, the J end by 5 bases, with 10 bases between. The CDR3 here is CASSFGFLETQYF. CDR3 DNA: TGTGCCAGCAGCTTCGGGTTTCTGGAGACCCAGTACTTC.

CDR3 nucleotide sequence: TGCGCCAGCAGCCAAACGGTCGCAGATACGCAGTATTTT. Translation: CASSQTVADTQYF. The V and J genes are TRBV4-3 and TRBJ2-3; D is uncertain. Trimming removed 2 bases from V and 4 bases from J, with 7 bases in between. The CDR3 contains 13 residues. CDR1 and CDR2 (germline): LGHNA, YSLEER.

The CDR3 coding sequence is TGTGCCAGCAGTGCGCCGGGACAGGGGAAGGAGTACTTC. This translates into CASSAPGQGKEYF. The V and J genes are TRBV6-5 and TRBJ2-7, with 10 nucleotides matching TRBD1. The CDR3 has 13 residues. V gave up 5 bases and J gave up 11 bases; unmatched junction bases: 9. CDR1 MNHEY and CDR2 SVGAGI come from the germline V gene.

V gene TRBV4-2 combines with J gene TRBJ1-2, with TRBD1 matching over 9 bases. This CDR3 is 15 amino acids long. Trimming removed 3 bases from V and 3 bases from J; junction bases left unmatched: 5. Germline CDR1 reads LGHNA; CDR2 reads YNFKEQ. CDR3 DNA: TGTGCCAGCAGCCAGATGGGACAGGGTGACTATGGCTACACCTTC. This sequence encodes CASSQMGQGDYGYTF.

The chain is built from TRBV6-1 and TRBJ1-2; 7 nucleotides agree with TRBD1. Germline-derived CDR1 and CDR2 are MNHNS and SASEGT. The CDR3 length is 19 residues. V gave up 0 bases and J gave up 8 bases; unmatched junction bases: 21. CDR3 protein: CASSEARVRNRRDSGGYTF. CDR3 bases: TGTGCCAGCAGTGAAGCGCGCGTACGAAACCGGAGGGACAGTGGCGGCTACACCTTC.

This rearrangement joins TRBV4-2 to TRBJ1-4, with 10 bases that match TRBD1. V lost 0 bases, J lost 10 bases, and 8 bases stayed unmatched. The CDR3 sequence is 16 residues long. Germline assignment: CDR1 LGHNA and CDR2 YNFKEQ. The CDR3 sequence is CASSQELTGGLRKLFF. Here the CDR3 DNA reads TGTGCCAGCAGCCAAGAACTGACAGGGGGCCTCCGAAAACTGTTTTTT.

The V and J genes are TRBV4-3 and TRBJ1-2; D might be TRBD1 (5 bases). This CDR3 comprises 14 residues. CDR1 and CDR2 from the germline V gene are LGHNA and YSLEER. The V end was cut by 3 bases, the J end by 3 bases, with 11 bases between. Here the CDR3 reads CASSHSRGDYGYTF. In DNA, the CDR3 is TGCGCCAGCAGCCATTCACGGGGGGACTATGGCTACACCTTC.

This chain joins TRBV15 and TRBJ2-1; TRBD2 matches 7 bases. Per germline, CDR1 LNHNV and CDR2 YYDKDF (reference sequence). CDR3 length: 14 residues. With V trimmed by 3 bases and J by 9 bases, 8 bases remained unmatched. In DNA, the CDR3 is TGTGCCACCAGCAGGGGGGGGACCCCCGGTGAGCAGTTCTTC. Residues: CATSRGGTPGEQFF.

V usage is TRBV21-1 and J usage is TRBJ2-1; whether TRBD1, the table's D call, matches the DNA was not checked. TRBV21-1 corresponds to a pseudogene. The CDR3 has 19 residues. CDR3 in DNA: TGTGCCAGCAGCAAATGGACCTCCCCGTGGGCAGGGGCCCAGAATGAGCAGTTCTTC. As protein: CASSKWTSPWAGAQNEQFF.

The chain joins TRBV30 to TRBJ1-2; possibly TRBD1 for D (5 bases). The germline V gene has CDR1 GTSNPN and CDR2 SVGIG (reference sequence). This CDR3 comprises 12 residues. The V end was cut by 4 bases, the J end by 1 base, with 7 bases between. The CDR3 region is CAWTGHNYGYTF. For the CDR3, the DNA is TGTGCCTGGACAGGGCATAACTATGGCTACACCTTC.

This clone has more than one count but fewer than ten. The CDR3 DNA follows: TGTGCCAGTACCGGGACAGGGGTCGGCTACACCTTC. Protein product: CASTGTGVGYTF. The chain recombines TRBV2 with TRBJ1-2, with TRBD1 matching over 10 bases. This CDR3 is 12 amino acids long. Trimming cost V 9 bases and J 8 bases; bases outside gene matches: 6. The germline V gene has CDR1 SNHLY and CDR2 FYNNEI.

The rearrangement joins TRBV9 to TRBJ2-5, with D possibly TRBD1 on 6 matching bases. The germline V gene encodes CDR1 SGDLS and CDR2 YYNGEE. Trimming pared 0 bases from V and 2 bases from J, leaving 11 bases between. The CDR3 runs 15 residues. CDR3 in DNA: TGTGCCAGCAGCGTAGACGGCAGGGGACAAGAGACCCAGTACTTC. Protein product: CASSVDGRGQETQYF.

The chain has TRBV5-1 and TRBJ1-1, with a tentative D call TRBD1 (5 bases). The V gene's germline CDR1 is SGHRS and CDR2 YFSETQ. This CDR3 has 15 residues. Trimming removed 4 bases from V and 0 bases from J, with 13 bases in between. The CDR3, as DNA: TGCGCCAGCAGCGAGGTTACAGGACTGAACACTGAAGCTTTCTTT. Translating gives CASSEVTGLNTEAFF.

The V gene is TRBV5-6, the J gene TRBJ2-7, with no clear D. Germline V gene sequence: CDR1 SGHDT, CDR2 YYEEEE. Trimming removed 7 bases from V and 5 bases from J, with 10 bases in between. The CDR3 sequence is 11 residues long. CDR3 in amino acids: CASSLGDEQYF. The CDR3, as DNA: TGTGCCAGCTCCCTAGGAGACGAGCAGTACTTC.

This clone was seen only once. The V and J genes are TRBV9 and TRBJ2-3; D possibly corresponds to TRBD2 (8 bases). The V gene lost 3 bases and the J gene lost 2 bases, with 19 bases spanning the gap. Germline CDR1 SGDLS, CDR2 YYNGEE. There are 17 residues in the CDR3. Written as DNA, the CDR3 is TGTGCCAGCAGCGCTCCGAGGGGGCGGGGGGTCACAGATACGCAGTATTTT. This encodes CASSAPRGRGVTDTQYF.